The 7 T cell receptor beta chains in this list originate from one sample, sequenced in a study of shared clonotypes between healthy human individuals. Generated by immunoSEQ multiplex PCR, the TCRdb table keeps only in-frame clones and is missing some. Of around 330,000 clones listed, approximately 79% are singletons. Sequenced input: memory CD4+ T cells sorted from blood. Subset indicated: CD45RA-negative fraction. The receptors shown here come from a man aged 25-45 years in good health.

In DNA, the CDR3 is TGTGCCAGCAAGGAGTCCCATAGCAATCAGCCCCAGCATTTT. Translating it yields CASKESHSNQPQHF. V is TRBV28 and J is TRBJ1-5; D remains unclear. V was trimmed by 7 bases and J by 0 bases, leaving 10 bases between them. The length of the CDR3 is 14 residues. Germline V lookup: CDR1 MDHEN, CDR2 SYDVKM.

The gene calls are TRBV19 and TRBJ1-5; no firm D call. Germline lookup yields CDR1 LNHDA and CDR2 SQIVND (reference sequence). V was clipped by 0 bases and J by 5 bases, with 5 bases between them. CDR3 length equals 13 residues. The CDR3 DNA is TGTGCCAGTAGTATAGAGGCGTATCAGCCCCAGCATTTT. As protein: CASSIEAYQPQHF.

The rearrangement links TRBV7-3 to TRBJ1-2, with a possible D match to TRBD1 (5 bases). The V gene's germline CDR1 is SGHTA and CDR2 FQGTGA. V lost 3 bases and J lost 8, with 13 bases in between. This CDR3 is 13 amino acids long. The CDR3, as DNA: TGTGCCAGCAGCTTCCGGGACGGAGTAGGCTACACCTTC. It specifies CASSFRDGVGYTF.

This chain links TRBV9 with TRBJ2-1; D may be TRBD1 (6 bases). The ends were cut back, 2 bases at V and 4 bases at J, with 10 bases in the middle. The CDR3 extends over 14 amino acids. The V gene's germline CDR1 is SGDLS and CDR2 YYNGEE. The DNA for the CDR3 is TGTGCCAGCAGCGTTACAGGGAAATACAATGAGCAGTTCTTC. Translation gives CASSVTGKYNEQFF.

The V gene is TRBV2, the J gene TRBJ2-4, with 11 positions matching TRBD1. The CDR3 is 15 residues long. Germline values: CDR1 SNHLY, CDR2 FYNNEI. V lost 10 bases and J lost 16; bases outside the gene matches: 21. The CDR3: CATRVSPMGQGVLYF. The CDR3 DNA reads TGTGCCACCCGTGTTAGCCCGATGGGACAGGGGGTCCTTTACTTC.

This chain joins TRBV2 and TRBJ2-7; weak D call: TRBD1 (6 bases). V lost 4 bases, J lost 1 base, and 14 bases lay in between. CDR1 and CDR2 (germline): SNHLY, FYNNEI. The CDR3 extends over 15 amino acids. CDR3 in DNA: TGTGCCAGCAGTGGAGAAGGGGGTGGTTCCTACGAGCAGTACTTC. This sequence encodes CASSGEGGGSYEQYF.

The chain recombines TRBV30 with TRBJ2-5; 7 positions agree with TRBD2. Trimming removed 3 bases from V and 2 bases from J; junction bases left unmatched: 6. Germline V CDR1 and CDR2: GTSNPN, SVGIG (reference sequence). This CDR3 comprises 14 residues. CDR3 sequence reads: CAWSSSGLQETQYF. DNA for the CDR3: TGTGCCTGGAGCTCTAGCGGCTTACAAGAGACCCAGTACTTC.